Included here is one TCR beta chain sequence, with context. The data derive from a study of shared clonotypes between healthy human individuals. Study background: With ages of 18 to 49, the donors were two women and three men.

The V and J ends lost 1 base and 8 bases, in that order; junction bases with no gene match: 16. The CDR3 is 18 residues long. Germline CDR1 SGHTA, CDR2 FQGNSA. The protocol was immunoSEQ multiplex PCR, while the TCRdb copy is restricted to in-frame clones and leaves out a portion. The sample includes 1.4 million to 1.5 million clones, more than 95% of them seen just once. The chain is built from TRBV7-2 and TRBJ2-3; 9 bases fit TRBD1. This sequence was found in a man aged 25-40 years in good health. The sequencing input was naive CD4+ T cells sorted from blood. The subset was: CD45RA+ positively selected. This CDR3 is CASSLVGNRDRDITTQYF. The CDR3 region has the DNA TGTGCCAGCAGCTTAGTCGGCAACCGGGACAGGGACATAACTACGCAGTATTTT.